What follows are 30 T cell receptor beta chains derived from one specimen sequenced in a study of blood T cell repertoires in COVID-19. This table comes from immunoSEQ multiplex PCR, and its TCRdb copy is limited to in-frame clones, with some not included. The table records about 130,000 clones, approximately 82% of them present only once. The sample consisted of peripheral blood. All receptors come from a man in his sixties with acute or convalescent COVID-19.

The chain recombines TRBV19 with TRBJ1-6; 7 nucleotides agree with TRBD1. J lost 9 bases, V lost 6 bases, and 8 bases had no gene match. This CDR3 spans 14 amino acids. Germline V gene sequence: CDR1 LNHDA, CDR2 SQIVND (reference sequence). CDR3: CASRAGQDISPLHF. The CDR3 nucleotides are TGTGCCAGTAGGGCCGGACAGGATATTTCACCCCTCCACTTT.

The V gene is TRBV6-5, the J gene TRBJ2-7; tentatively, D is TRBD1 (5 bases). V was cut by 2 bases and J by 3 bases, with 11 bases left in between. The germline V gene has CDR1 MNHEY and CDR2 SVGAGI. There are 14 residues in the CDR3. CDR3 coding DNA: TGTGCCAGCAGTTACCGTGGGGCAGTCTACGAGCAGTACTTC. Amino acid sequence: CASSYRGAVYEQYF.

This clone was seen more than once but under ten times. The chain couples TRBV11-2 to TRBJ1-2, with D perhaps matching TRBD1 (6 bases). The CDR3 runs to 15 residues. The V end lost 5 bases, the J end lost 8 bases, and 21 bases lay between the germline ends. Germline V gives CDR1 SGHAT, CDR2 FQNNGV. In nucleotides, the CDR3 is TGTGCCAGCAGCCCCTCACAGGGATCGATAGGGGGCTACACCTTC. Its protein is CASSPSQGSIGGYTF. The full variable domain, rest sourced from reference TRBV11-2 and TRBJ1-2, is EAGVAQSPRYKIIEKRQSVAFWCNPISGHATLYWYQQILGQGPKLLIQFQNNGVVDDSQLPKDRFSAERLKGVDSTLKIQPAKLEDSAVYLCASSPSQGSIGGYTFGSGTRLTVV.

The V call is TRBV6-1, the J call TRBJ2-3; TRBD1 aligns across 7 bases. The length of the CDR3 is 16 residues. Trimming took 4 bases from V and 1 from J; bases not matched to a gene: 8. Germline assignment: CDR1 MNHNS and CDR2 SASEGT. This CDR3 is CASSARQGRGTDTQYF. DNA for the CDR3: TGTGCCAGCAGTGCCAGACAGGGACGGGGCACAGATACGCAGTATTTT.

The CDR3 spells CASGRGRGHQPQHF. Written as DNA, the CDR3 is TGCGCCAGCGGCCGGGGCAGGGGGCATCAGCCCCAGCATTTT. The chain recombines TRBV23-1 with TRBJ1-5; 8 bases align to TRBD1. TRBV23-1 counts as an open reading frame of uncertain function. The CDR3 spans 14 residues. V trimming: 8 bases; J trimming: 5 bases; junction bases outside the gene matches: 8.

The chain's CDR3 is CASSEQVSNEKLFF. The CDR3 nucleotides read TGTGCCAGCAGTGAACAGGTCTCTAATGAAAAACTGTTTTTT. The chain couples TRBV25-1 to TRBJ1-4, with D unresolved. This CDR3 contains 14 residues. Looked up from germline, CDR1 is MGHDK and CDR2 is SYGVNS. The V gene lost 2 bases and the J gene lost 3 bases, with 7 bases spanning the gap. Drawing the rest from reference TRBV25-1 and TRBJ1-4, the complete variable domain is EADIYQTPRYLVIGTGKKITLECSQTMGHDKMYWYQQDPGMELHLIHYSYGVNSTEKGDLSSESTVSRIRTEHFPLTLESARPSHTSQYLCASSEQVSNEKLFFGSGTQLSVL.

J is TRBJ2-3 and V is TRBV29-1; 9 bases fit TRBD1. V trimming: 5 bases; J trimming: 2 bases; junction bases outside the gene matches: 5. This CDR3 has 14 amino acids. Germline CDR1 SQVTM, CDR2 ANQGSEA. The CDR3 protein is CSVTGGTLTDTQYF. The CDR3 DNA follows: TGCAGCGTTACAGGGGGCACCCTCACAGATACGCAGTATTTT.

This chain uses TRBV3-1 (or the pseudogene TRBV3-2) with TRBJ1-1, with TRBD1 as a possible D gene (5 bases). The germline CDR1 and CDR2 sequences are LGHDT and YNNKEL (reference sequence). The CDR3 consists of 13 residues. Trimming took 1 base from V and 7 from J, leaving 10 bases between them. The CDR3 DNA is TGTGCCAGCAGCCAAGTTGCGGGGGTTGAAGCTTTCTTT. Translating gives CASSQVAGVEAFF.

The chain carries TRBV5-4 and TRBJ2-5; 11 bases are shared with TRBD2. Germline loops: CDR1 SGHNT, CDR2 YYREEE (reference sequence). J gave up 4 bases and V 4 bases, and 12 bases lay outside the gene matches. There are 17 residues in the CDR3. DNA of the CDR3: TGTGCCAGCAGCCTTCGGACTAGCGGGTACTTGGGAGAGACCCAGTACTTC. The encoded protein is CASSLRTSGYLGETQYF.

In its sample, this clone was seen once. J is TRBJ1-2 and V is TRBV7-2, with D possibly TRBD1 on 5 matching bases. V lost 3 bases, J lost 5 bases, and 19 bases lay in between. Germline V gene sequence: CDR1 SGHTA, CDR2 FQGNSA. The CDR3 is 16 amino acids. The CDR3 bases are TGTGCCAGCAGCTTCTTAACGGGCGGGACGGCGTATGGCTACACCTTC. Translation gives CASSFLTGGTAYGYTF.

The V call is TRBV7-3, the J call TRBJ2-3; D not certain. The CDR3 runs 14 residues. V lost 5 bases and J 7 bases, leaving 16 bases between the germline ends. Germline CDR1 SGHTA, CDR2 FQGTGA. The CDR3 sequence is CASSLNPGGNTQYF. CDR3 bases: TGTGCCAGCAGCCTTAACCCAGGTGGTAATACGCAGTATTTT.

A word on this clone: A read error may produce the germline difference seen at one junction end. V and J are TRBV7-7 and TRBJ2-7, with TRBD1 matching over 12 bases. CDR3 length: 19 amino acids. The V gene's germline CDR1 is SSHAT and CDR2 FNYEAQ (reference sequence). CDR3 sequence: CASSIRRDRGLGFSYEQYF. The CDR3 bases are TGTGCTAGCAGCATCCGCCGGGACAGGGGGCTAGGGTTCTCCTACGAGCAGTACTTC.

The chain recombines TRBV23-1 with TRBJ2-7; the D gene is possibly TRBD1 (6 bases). TRBV23-1 has ORF status, its function being uncertain. CDR3 length: 13 residues. V gave up 11 bases and J gave up 4 bases, with 18 bases separating them. DNA for the CDR3: TGCGCCGACCGGGTGACAGGACAATACGAGCAGTACTTC. The encoded protein is CADRVTGQYEQYF.

J is TRBJ2-7 and V is TRBV7-2; D gene ambiguous. CDR3 length: 12 amino acids. V lost 2 bases to trimming and J lost 6 bases, with 8 bases between them. Germline V gene data show CDR1 as SGHTA and CDR2 as FQGNSA. CDR3: CASSLRGGEQYF. As DNA, the CDR3 is TGTGCCAGCAGCTTACGTGGCGGCGAGCAGTACTTC.

CDR3 protein: CASSVIGSGNTIYF. CDR3 bases: TGTGCCAGCAGTGTTATAGGGAGTGGAAACACCATATATTTT. The chain combines TRBV28 with TRBJ1-3; D call uncertain. This CDR3 is 14 amino acids long. Germline-derived CDR1 and CDR2 are MDHEN and SYDVKM. Trimming cost V 5 bases and J 3 bases, with 11 bases left between them.

V usage is TRBV28 and J usage is TRBJ2-2, with D possibly TRBD2 on 5 matching bases. With 5 bases removed from V and 7 bases from J, the gap between germline ends came to 14 bases. This CDR3 contains 14 residues. Looked up from germline, CDR1 is MDHEN and CDR2 is SYDVKM. CDR3 region: CASSLGGSSGELFF. In nucleotides, the CDR3 is TGTGCCAGCAGTCTAGGTGGGAGCAGCGGGGAGCTGTTTTTT. Variable domain in full (rest from reference TRBV28 and TRBJ2-2): DVKVTQSSRYLVKRTGEKVFLECVQDMDHENMFWYRQDPGLGLRLIYFSYDVKMKEKGDIPEGYSVSREKKERFSLILESASTNQTSMYLCASSLGGSSGELFFGEGSRLTVL.

The genes are TRBV5-4 and TRBJ1-3, with unresolved D. Between the trimmed V and J ends, which lost 0 bases and 2 bases, there was a span of 6 bases. The CDR3 length is 14 residues. CDR1 is SGHNT and CDR2 is YYREEE in the germline V gene (reference sequence). The CDR3 coding sequence is TGTGCCAGCAGCTTGGGGAGGACTGGAAACACCATATATTTT. It is translated as CASSLGRTGNTIYF.

The rearrangement uses TRBV5-1 and TRBJ2-7; D may be TRBD2 (5 bases). This CDR3 spans 17 amino acids. In germline, CDR1 is SGHRS, CDR2 YFSETQ. The ends were cut back, 1 base at V and 2 bases at J, with 19 bases in the middle. The CDR3 bases are TGCGCCAGCAGCTTGAAACCCGGGGTCTACTTTCCCTACGAGCAGTACTTC. Translating gives CASSLKPGVYFPYEQYF.

The CDR3 DNA reads TGTGCCAGCAGAACCGGGACAGTGAGCTACACCTTC. Encoded protein: CASRTGTVSYTF. V usage is TRBV28 and J usage is TRBJ1-2, with TRBD1 matching 7 bases. The CDR3 covers 12 residues. Looked up from germline, CDR1 is MDHEN and CDR2 is SYDVKM. The V segment lost 6 bases and the J segment 9 bases; nucleotides outside the gene matches: 7.

This clone has only one observation. This rearrangement joins TRBV28 to TRBJ2-3, with 12 bases that match TRBD2. In germline, CDR1 is MDHEN, CDR2 SYDVKM. The CDR3 is 18 residues long. The ends lost 6 bases at V and 6 bases at J; junction bases unmatched: 16. CDR3 loop: CASRSTILTSGSADTQYF. The CDR3 nucleotides are TGTGCCAGCAGGTCCACCATTCTGACTAGCGGGAGCGCGGATACGCAGTATTTT.

The chain employs TRBV18 and TRBJ2-5, with 13 bases fitting TRBD2. The ends lost 2 bases at V and 9 bases at J; junction bases unmatched: 3. Germline V gives CDR1 KGHSH, CDR2 LQKENI. The CDR3 covers 14 residues. The CDR3 loop is CASSPGLAGDAQYF. In DNA form, the CDR3 reads TGTGCCAGCTCACCAGGACTAGCGGGAGACGCCCAGTACTTC.

The V and J genes are TRBV4-1 and TRBJ2-2; the match to TRBD2 covers 10 bases. The V gene's germline CDR1 is MGHRA and CDR2 YSYEKL. Trimming at V came to 4 bases and at J to 5 bases, leaving 7 bases not matched to a gene. CDR3 length: 16 amino acids. CDR3 nucleotide sequence: TGCGCCAGCAGCCTAAATAGCGGGAGGACGACCGGGGAGCTGTTTTTT. Translation gives CASSLNSGRTTGELFF.

The chain couples TRBV7-9 to TRBJ2-2, with D possibly being TRBD1 (6 bases). Germline V gene sequence: CDR1 SEHNR, CDR2 FQNEAQ (reference sequence). This CDR3 spans 17 amino acids. The V end was cut by 1 base, the J end by 2 bases, with 14 bases between. CDR3 in amino acids: CASSLGKWGPNTGELFF. The CDR3 coding sequence is TGTGCCAGCAGCTTAGGAAAGTGGGGGCCCAACACCGGGGAGCTGTTTTTT.

The rearrangement joins TRBV7-3 to TRBJ2-1; 16 nucleotides match TRBD2. J was trimmed by 9 bases and V by 1 base; bases with no gene match: 3. CDR3 length: 16 amino acids. From germline, CDR1 is SGHTA and CDR2 FQGTGA. CDR3 sequence reads: CASSLKGLAGGGEQFF. In DNA form, the CDR3 reads TGTGCCAGCAGCTTAAAGGGACTAGCGGGAGGGGGTGAGCAGTTCTTC.

The chain joins TRBV27 to TRBJ2-1; 8 nucleotides line up with TRBD2. CDR3 length: 15 amino acids. Germline V gene lookup returns CDR1 MNHEY and CDR2 SMNVEV (reference sequence). V lost 0 bases, J lost 6 bases, and 4 bases stayed unmatched. CDR3 amino acids: CASSLSRLAINEQFF. The CDR3 coding sequence is TGTGCCAGCAGTTTATCGAGACTAGCGATCAATGAGCAGTTCTTC.

The chain uses TRBV2 and TRBJ2-5; D is uncertain. The germline V gene has CDR1 SNHLY and CDR2 FYNNEI. V lost 3 bases to trimming and J lost 5 bases, with 10 bases between them. The CDR3 is 13 amino acids. CDR3 DNA: TGTGCCAGCAGTGAGTCCGTCCCGGAGACCCAGTACTTC. Amino acids: CASSESVPETQYF.

The chain links TRBV28 to TRBJ2-1; 7 bases fit TRBD2. CDR1 and CDR2 (germline): MDHEN, SYDVKM. Trimming took 6 bases from V and 0 from J; bases not matched to a gene: 5. This CDR3 region has 15 residues. CDR3 region: CASSTGTISYNEQFF. The CDR3 nucleotides read TGTGCCAGCAGCACCGGGACTATCTCCTACAATGAGCAGTTCTTC.

The chain links TRBV28 to TRBJ2-7; D gene unclear. CDR3 size: 14 residues. CDR1 is MDHEN and CDR2 is SYDVKM in the germline V gene. Trimming took 8 bases from V and 2 from J, leaving 16 bases between them. DNA of the CDR3: TGTGCCAGCCGTTCGAGTCGCTCCCCCTACGAGCAGTACTTC. The encoded protein is CASRSSRSPYEQYF.

The chain couples TRBV2 to TRBJ1-1, with 9 bases fitting TRBD1. Germline lookup yields CDR1 SNHLY and CDR2 FYNNEI. V trimming: 5 bases; J trimming: 5 bases; junction bases outside the gene matches: 6. The CDR3 sequence is 14 residues long. The CDR3 coding sequence is TGTGCCAGCAGTCTAACCGGGACAGGGACTGAAGCTTTCTTT. It encodes CASSLTGTGTEAFF. The full variable domain, rest sourced from reference TRBV2 and TRBJ1-1, is EPEVTQTPSHQVTQMGQEVILRCVPISNHLYFYWYRQILGQKVEFLVSFYNNEISEKSEIFDDQFSVERPDGSNFTLKIRSTKLEDSAMYFCASSLTGTGTEAFFGQGTRLTVV.

V usage is TRBV6-2 or TRBV6-3 and J usage is TRBJ2-1; 9 nucleotides agree with TRBD1. Germline values: CDR1 MNHEY, CDR2 SVGEGT. V trimming: 2 bases; J trimming: 6 bases; junction bases outside the gene matches: 8. The CDR3 loop spans 16 amino acids. This CDR3 reads CASSYQTGGNTNEQFF. The CDR3 bases are TGTGCCAGCAGTTACCAAACAGGGGGCAATACCAATGAGCAGTTCTTC.